The rows below give T cell receptor beta chains drawn from one sample of a study of cytomegalovirus exposure and HLA in healthy donors. The repertoire was sequenced with immunoSEQ multiplex PCR; TCRdb's copy has only in-frame clones and lacks some. The data contain about 110,000 clones, approximately 80% of them singletons. Sequenced material: PBMCs. These receptors were taken from a man aged 25-45 years in good health and CMV-seronegative. CDR3s include the opening cysteine and the closing phenylalanine or tryptophan. The D gene is left open where the match is weak. Size values are once, few and many counts, or a class for expanded clones, and some rows have none.

cdr3_aa cdr3_nt d_call j_call v_call clone_size
CASSSQQGAYNEQFF TGTGCCAGTAGTAGCCAACAGGGGGCCTACAATGAGCAGTTCTTC TRBD1 TRBJ2-1 TRBV19 .
CASRRTGGANTGELFF TGTGCCAGTAGACGAACAGGGGGCGCGAACACCGGGGAGCTGTTTTTT TRBD1 TRBJ2-2 TRBV19 .
CASSPRQGGGHTEAFF TGTGCCAGTAGTCCTAGACAGGGAGGAGGGCACACTGAAGCTTTCTTT TRBD1 TRBJ1-1 TRBV19 .
CASSAGTGTGSYEQYF TGTGCCAGCAGCGCCGGGACCGGGACAGGCTCCTACGAGCAGTACTTC TRBD1 TRBJ2-7 TRBV9 once
CASSLSVAAHATNEKLFF TGTGCCAGCAGTTTATCGGTGGCGGCCCACGCAACTAATGAAAAACTGTTTTTT . TRBJ1-4 TRBV28 .
CASSVEDRGNSPLHF TGTGCCAGCAGCGTAGAGGACAGGGGGAATTCACCCCTCCACTTT TRBD1 TRBJ1-6 TRBV9 .
CAIPLGSVSGAVTGELFF TGTGCCATCCCGCTTGGGTCGGTGTCAGGGGCGGTCACCGGGGAGCTGTTTTTT . TRBJ2-2 TRBV7-9 few
CASSKPGTDNTDTQYF TGTGCCAGTAGTAAACCCGGGACAGATAACACAGATACGCAGTATTTT TRBD1 TRBJ2-3 TRBV19 .
CASSQPGLAGVRGEQFF TGTGCCAGCAGCCAACCGGGACTAGCGGGAGTCAGGGGTGAGCAGTTCTTC TRBD2 TRBJ2-1 TRBV4-2 .
CASSEAGADAGNTIYF TGTGCCAGCAGTGAAGCAGGGGCGGACGCTGGAAACACCATATATTTT . TRBJ1-3 TRBV6-1 .
CASSETSGTYNEQFF TGTGCCAGCAGTGAAACTAGCGGGACCTACAATGAGCAGTTCTTC TRBD2 TRBJ2-1 TRBV6-1 few
CASSLSGAVYNEQFF TGTGCCAGCAGCCTTAGCGGGGCCGTTTACAATGAGCAGTTCTTC TRBD2 TRBJ2-1 TRBV11-3 .
CASSESGQGVVGELFF TGTGCCAGCAGTGAATCGGGACAGGGGGTTGTCGGGGAGCTGTTTTTT TRBD1 TRBJ2-2 TRBV25-1 once
CASSFGLADTDTQYF TGCGCCAGCAGCTTTGGACTAGCGGACACAGATACGCAGTATTTT TRBD2 TRBJ2-3 TRBV5-1 .
CASRADRGRSYEQYF TGCGCCAGCAGAGCAGACAGGGGGAGATCCTACGAGCAGTACTTC TRBD1 TRBJ2-7 TRBV5-1 once
CASSFTGFYEQYF TGTGCCAGCAGTTTTACGGGATTCTACGAGCAGTACTTC . TRBJ2-7 TRBV27 .
CASSLTKADTQYF TGTGCCAGCAGCTTAACTAAAGCAGATACGCAGTATTTT . TRBJ2-3 TRBV7-2 .
CSVAPGLADADTQYF TGCAGCGTCGCCCCGGGACTAGCGGATGCAGATACGCAGTATTTT TRBD2 TRBJ2-3 TRBV29-1 once
CASSQERALNTEAFF TGCGCCAGCAGCCAAGAGCGGGCTTTGAACACTGAAGCTTTCTTT . TRBJ1-1 TRBV4-3 few
CASSPGGVLLPMAPQHF TGTGCCAGCAGCCCTGGGGGCGTACTGCTCCCTATGGCTCCCCAGCATTTT . TRBJ1-5 TRBV27 once
CASSGDRGYTEAFF TGTGCCAGCAGCGGGGACAGGGGGTACACTGAAGCTTTCTTT TRBD1 TRBJ1-1 TRBV5-4 .
CASSLGQINEKLFF TGCGCCAGCAGCTTGGGACAGATTAATGAAAAACTGTTTTTT . TRBJ1-4 TRBV5-1 .
CASSSRAAGANVLTF TGCGCCAGCAGCTCGAGGGCAGCTGGGGCCAACGTCCTGACTTTC . TRBJ2-6 TRBV5-1 few
CASSSSRTGVGDTQYF TGTGCCAGCAGCTCAAGTAGGACAGGGGTGGGAGATACGCAGTATTTT TRBD1 TRBJ2-3 TRBV11-2 .
CASSHRLKGQLNTEAFF TGTGCCAGCAGCCACCGACTTAAAGGACAGTTGAACACTGAAGCTTTCTTT . TRBJ1-1 TRBV7-2 .
CAIRRQGAENTEAFF TGTGCCATCAGGAGACAGGGGGCAGAGAACACTGAAGCTTTCTTT TRBD1 TRBJ1-1 TRBV10-3 few
CASSGSGSGANVLTF TGTGCCAGCAGCGGCTCTGGTTCTGGGGCCAACGTCCTGACTTTC . TRBJ2-6 TRBV11-3 .
CAWNSGVRNEQFF TGTGCCTGGAACTCCGGAGTCCGCAATGAGCAGTTCTTC . TRBJ2-1 TRBV30 .
CASSFQGSDTQYF TGTGCCAGCAGTTTTCAGGGATCCGATACGCAGTATTTT . TRBJ2-3 TRBV28 .
CASSEGLVAGGDEQFF TGTGCCAGCAGTGAGGGTCTGGTAGCGGGAGGCGATGAGCAGTTCTTC TRBD2 TRBJ2-1 TRBV2 .
CASSRPGQRNNEQFF TGTGCCAGCAGCCGACCGGGACAGAGAAACAATGAGCAGTTCTTC . TRBJ2-1 TRBV21-1 .
CASSRDLAAGELYNEQFF TGCGCCAGCAGCCGGGACCTAGCGGCGGGAGAGTTATACAATGAGCAGTTCTTC TRBD2 TRBJ2-1 TRBV4-3 .
CASSEDRGSSYEQYF TGTGCCAGCAGCGAGGACAGGGGTAGCTCCTACGAGCAGTACTTC TRBD1 TRBJ2-7 TRBV2 .
CASSAPSGKKAFF TGTGCCAGCAGTGCACCATCGGGAAAAAAAGCTTTCTTT . TRBJ1-1 TRBV2 once
CASSYSNPGTTYF TGTGCCAGCAGTTACAGTAACCCCGGGACAACATATTTT . TRBJ1-3 TRBV6-5 .
CAWSLGQPLGEQYF TGTGCCTGGAGTCTGGGACAGCCATTGGGCGAGCAGTACTTC TRBD1 TRBJ2-7 TRBV30 few
CASSRQGLASPLHF TGTGCCAGTAGCCGTCAGGGACTGGCTTCACCCCTCCACTTT . TRBJ1-6 TRBV19 .
CASSLSQGGKLFF TGTGCCAGCAGCTTGTCCCAGGGGGGAAAACTGTTTTTT TRBD1 TRBJ1-4 TRBV7-9 .
CASSLASGGTSSPLQYF TGCGCCAGCAGCTTGGCGAGCGGGGGGACCTCTTCCCCACTGCAGTATTTT TRBD2 TRBJ2-3 TRBV5-1 few
CASSLWAWANQPQHF TGTGCCAGCAGTTTATGGGCGTGGGCCAATCAGCCCCAGCATTTT . TRBJ1-5 TRBV28 .
CASSLTGGNEQFF TGTGCCAGCTCCTTAACAGGGGGCAATGAGCAGTTCTTC TRBD1 TRBJ2-1 TRBV6-5 .
CSVLQGGTEAFF TGCAGCGTTTTACAGGGGGGCACTGAAGCTTTCTTT TRBD1 TRBJ1-1 TRBV29-1 .
CASSSPTGSSEQYF TGCGCCAGCAGCTCCCCTACAGGGTCTAGCGAGCAGTACTTC . TRBJ2-7 TRBV5-1 .
CASSPLAGGYEQYF TGTGCCAGCAGCCCACTAGCGGGGGGGTACGAGCAGTACTTC TRBD2 TRBJ2-7 TRBV14 .
CASSELSLVAFF TGTGCCAGCAGTGAATTGTCTTTAGTAGCTTTCTTT . TRBJ1-1 TRBV6-1 .
CASSLLRGRGYEQYF TGTGCCAGCAGCTTACTTCGGGGTCGTGGTTACGAGCAGTACTTC . TRBJ2-7 TRBV7-2 .
CASSFAGGPLDTQYF TGTGCCAGCAGCTTTGCGGGGGGGCCATTGGATACGCAGTATTTT TRBD2 TRBJ2-3 TRBV11-2 .
CASSYPGQGAETQYF TGTGCCAGCAGTTACCCTGGACAGGGGGCAGAGACCCAGTACTTC TRBD1 TRBJ2-5 TRBV6-5 once
CASSPGTGPYNEQFF TGTGCCAGCAGTCCCGGGACAGGGCCCTACAATGAGCAGTTCTTC TRBD1 TRBJ2-1 TRBV27 once
CASSLDPGISYEQYF TGCGCCAGCAGCTTGGACCCAGGGATCTCCTACGAGCAGTACTTC . TRBJ2-7 TRBV5-1 few